This T cell receptor (beta chain) derives from a study of OX40 agonist ivuxolimab in advanced cancers. Background for the entire study: Ivuxolimab, which targeted the costimulatory receptor OX40 (CD134), was an agonistic, fully human IgG2 monoclonal antibody. Intravenous ivuxolimab was administered to patients every 2 weeks at six dose levels: 0.01, 0.1, 0.3, 1.5, 3 and 10 mg/kg. Among the roughly 52 dose-escalation patients, approximately 20 had hepatocellular carcinoma, roughly 15 melanoma, 9 renal cell carcinoma and 9 head and neck cancer. In the dose-escalation cohort, approximately 82% of patients were male, and the mean age was roughly 56 years with a range of roughly 23 to 79. Prior anti-PD-1, anti-PD-L1 or anti-CTLA-4 therapy was permitted, and approximately 39% of dose-escalation patients had received checkpoint inhibitors. Partial responses were achieved by three dose-escalation patients, of whom one had hepatocellular carcinoma and two had cutaneous melanoma. The purpose of peripheral TCRbeta sequencing was to test whether ivuxolimab changed TCR sequence diversity and led to clonal T-cell expansion. The monotherapy dose-escalation portion (N of about 50 patients) of the phase I ivuxolimab trial is reported in the paper.

The trial excluded patients who had a history of autoimmune disease or who were on systemic immunosuppression. In every dose cohort, peripheral blood was drawn for TCR sequencing at baseline, cycle 4 day 1, and cycle 7 day 1. Samples were obtained from an open-label, multicenter, first-in-human phase I dose-escalation trial of ivuxolimab. Adults with locally advanced or metastatic melanoma, renal cell carcinoma, hepatocellular carcinoma or head and neck squamous cell carcinoma were enrolled in the trial. Before TCR sequencing, CD4+ T cells and CD8+ T cells from peripheral blood were sorted into separate populations. To sequence the TCRbeta CDR3 region, genomic DNA was isolated from the sorted cells. The immunoSEQ Assay was used to sequence the TCRbeta CDR3 regions. Sourced from immuneACCESS, this table was stored by TCRdb with only in-frame sequences that have V and J called. A share of the clones is absent; for the studies checked, an unresolved V gene accounts for under half, and the remainder has no known explanation. This sample is represented by approximately 11,000 clones; about 74% of them were singletons. The top ten hold 35% of the sample.

As for this clone: Its antigen is currently not known. Base-call qualities are not available, and no considerably larger clone is one nucleotide away.

V was cut back by 3 bases and J by 6 bases, leaving a gap of 8 bases between them. The germline V gene (reference sequence) specifies LNHDA as CDR1 and SQIVND as CDR2. CDR3 length: 13 amino acids, cysteine to phenylalanine. Solely the CDR3 DNA is kept, with 39 bases framed from the first base. Results and caveats for the whole study, not just this receptor: After ivuxolimab, CD8+ T cells had more expanded clones than CD4+ T cells on average. Partial responders in the 0.1-3.0 mg/kg groups had among the lowest normalized peripheral clonal expansion, especially among CD8+ T cells. The antigen specificity of the clonally expanded peripheral T cells was not determined. At doses of 0.1 to 3.0 mg/kg, clonal expansion of both CD4+ and CD8+ T cells in blood was seen between baseline and week 6. Low levels of normalized T-cell clonal expansion were also seen in some patients who did not respond.

This TCR came from an adult with an advanced solid tumor such as melanoma, head and neck, liver or kidney cancer. Sequences were derived from CD4+ or CD8+ T cells sorted from blood, sampled in a trial of the OX40 agonist ivuxolimab. The sequence links TRBV19 to TRBJ2-2; the D gene cannot be named for sure. The CDR3 loop reads CASSIQPAGELFF. The DNA sequence is as follows: TGTGCCAGTAGTATCCAGCCTGCCGGGGAGCTGTTTTTT.